The present entry profiles one T cell receptor (beta chain) with its context. The antigen is undetermined. CDR1 and CDR2 (germline): SGHTA, FQGNSA. The CDR3 is 13 residues long. The V gene lost 2 bases and the J gene lost 1 base, with 6 bases spanning the gap. The data stem from a study of STAT3 mutations in large granular lymphocyte leukemia. The repertoire was sequenced with immunoSEQ multiplex PCR; TCRdb's copy has only in-frame clones and lacks some. The profile shows under 20,000 clones, about nine tenths of them singletons. General observations from the study: Every T-cell large granular lymphocyte leukemia patient had at least one immunodominant TCR beta clonotype.

V and J are TRBV7-2 and TRBJ2-7, with D uncertain. The sequenced sample was peripheral blood mononuclear cells. The TCR originated in a woman aged 45-60 years with T-cell large granular lymphocyte leukemia. Some clones in this sample may be carry-over from other donors' samples. The CDR3 sequence: CASSLSGSYEQYF. CDR3 DNA: TGTGCCAGCAGCTTAAGTGGGTCCTACGAGCAGTACTTC. The whole variable domain, remainder taken from reference TRBV7-2 and TRBJ2-7, is GAGVSQSPSNKVTEKGKDVELRCDPISGHTALYWYRQSLGQGLEFLIYFQGNSAPDKSGLPSDRFSAERTGGSVSTLTIQRTQQEDSAVYLCASSLSGSYEQYFGPGTRLTVT.